These T cell receptor beta chains were read from a single sample in a study of T cells in Graves' hyperthyroidism and ophthalmopathy. TCRdb re-called the multiplex PCR reads with MiXCR, one entry per CDR3 protein. The sample has about 740,000 distinct CDR3 sequences, about 15% seen once. The sequenced material came from blood. These receptors came from a woman aged 18-30 years with Graves' hyperthyroidism. CDR3s leave out the opening cysteine and the closing phenylalanine or tryptophan.

cdr3_aa: ASSPLSHEQY; v_call: TRBV7-9
cdr3_aa: AWSRPLAGGSYNEQF; v_call: TRBV30
cdr3_aa: ASSITQINYGYT; v_call: TRBV2
cdr3_aa: ASSQTLRGRREGIYEQY; v_call: TRBV4-1
cdr3_aa: ASRQEGRGTEAF; v_call: TRBV7-9
cdr3_aa: ASSSPGQGPTETYEQY; v_call: TRBV28
cdr3_aa: ASSSGQTAREKLF; v_call: TRBV5-4
cdr3_aa: AISVRGNEQF; v_call: TRBV10-3
cdr3_aa: AISTKGARDTQY; v_call: TRBV10-3
cdr3_aa: ASRRDSNQPQH; v_call: TRBV2
cdr3_aa: ATSDSRLGGTDTQY; v_call: TRBV24-1
cdr3_aa: ASSKGASGYEQY; v_call: TRBV14
cdr3_aa: ASSVSTGAGNTIY; v_call: TRBV9
cdr3_aa: ASSLGTGVGANVLT; v_call: TRBV4-1
cdr3_aa: ASANLLGAGDAEAF; v_call: TRBV12-3/TRBV12-4
cdr3_aa: ASSSWGLAGGQPNTQY; v_call: TRBV7-9
cdr3_aa: ASSLGDVEQPQH; v_call: TRBV12-3/TRBV12-4
cdr3_aa: ASSSLAGGPIMNEQF; v_call: TRBV7-9
cdr3_aa: ASSFGYSTGELF; v_call: TRBV11-2
cdr3_aa: ASSQVGNSPLH; v_call: TRBV4-1
cdr3_aa: ASRRDTDSARSKNIQY; v_call: TRBV6-1
cdr3_aa: ASSPGTGIRQPQH; v_call: TRBV6-1
cdr3_aa: ASSFIGPVQSNSPLH; v_call: TRBV28
cdr3_aa: ASSQGMGWGAGEQY; v_call: TRBV4-2
cdr3_aa: ASSRRESLRTDTQY; v_call: TRBV5-1
cdr3_aa: ASSLKGPSSYNEQF; v_call: TRBV27
cdr3_aa: ASTPVGGWNQPQH; v_call: TRBV19
cdr3_aa: ASSQGVYDTQY; v_call: TRBV4-1
cdr3_aa: AIGRDRNEKLF; v_call: TRBV7-8
cdr3_aa: ASSPDWGWDGYT; v_call: TRBV12-3/TRBV12-4
cdr3_aa: ASSLKAGGITQGSTEAF; v_call: TRBV4-1
cdr3_aa: ASSPPGQLNGYT; v_call: TRBV18
cdr3_aa: ASITDRRNQPQH; v_call: TRBV28
cdr3_aa: ASSLAGSGWGETQY; v_call: TRBV11-2
cdr3_aa: ASSQRVNEQF; v_call: TRBV28
cdr3_aa: ASSYSGTFGGYT; v_call: TRBV6-5
cdr3_aa: ATSRGEGVYAEAF; v_call: TRBV15
cdr3_aa: ASSGRGLAGHEQF; v_call: TRBV2
cdr3_aa: ASRNGPGDRGRPGELF; v_call: TRBV5-4
cdr3_aa: SAPGPGERNEQF; v_call: TRBV20-1
cdr3_aa: AWSLVVGETQY; v_call: TRBV30
cdr3_aa: ASSQQQGGEQY; v_call: TRBV6-2/TRBV6-3
cdr3_aa: ASSSLSGSYNEQF; v_call: TRBV2
cdr3_aa: ASSLDLRPDTQY; v_call: TRBV12-3/TRBV12-4
cdr3_aa: ASSPSAGPYEQY; v_call: TRBV7-2
cdr3_aa: ASSFGGFEAF; v_call: TRBV14
cdr3_aa: ASSLDIAGGYYEQY; v_call: TRBV5-1
cdr3_aa: ASSLVWNSNTEAF; v_call: TRBV5-1
cdr3_aa: ASKTVGEAKNIQY; v_call: TRBV28
cdr3_aa: ASSVGDRGLSEQY; v_call: TRBV9